What follows describes a single T cell receptor (beta chain). No antigen is known for it. These data are taken from a study of T cell responses to AZD1222 COVID-19 vaccine. The repertoire was sequenced with immunoSEQ multiplex PCR; TCRdb's copy has only in-frame clones and lacks some. Among some 200,000 clones, roughly 93% were seen once, and the ten largest hold about 3.9%. Germline V gene lookup returns CDR1 KGHSH and CDR2 LQKENI. CDR3 length equals 16 residues. V was cut by 0 bases and J by 1 base, with 10 bases left in between. Whole-study findings and limits: Repertoire collection took place solely once the T cell response had peaked. Recipients of two AZD1222 doses showed rising Spike-specific TCR breadth and depth. Clonal diversity was possibly underestimated; the donors were predominantly white British and more often female. Distributed over spike, vaccine-associated CD4 TCRs predominated at 160-218 and 743-854.

J is TRBJ1-5 and V is TRBV18; unclear D gene. The specimen was peripheral blood, collected on day 0 of AZD1222 vaccination. This clonotype was sampled from an adult in good health. In DNA, the CDR3 is TGTGCCAGCTCACCACCGTGGGAAGAAAGCAATCAGCCCCAGCATTTT. Amino acid sequence: CASSPPWEESNQPQHF.